This is a list of T cell receptor beta chains from one sample in a study of blood T cell repertoires in COVID-19. Profiled with immunoSEQ multiplex PCR; TCRdb holds only in-frame clones, not every one. Of approximately 150,000 clones listed, roughly four fifths were seen once; the top ten hold about a tenth. Sequenced: peripheral blood. These TCRs come from a human donor in a cohort sampled during active COVID-19. Each CDR3 is given with its conserved first and last residue. The D gene is left open where the match is weak. Clone size is shown for a subset of rows, as once, few, many or a class of expanded clone.

size	J	D	V	DNA	CDR3
few	TRBJ2-4	-	TRBV7-9	TGTGCCAGCAGCCGAGCGAGTGGTACTGAAGGCAAAAACATTCAGTACTTC	CASSRASGTEGKNIQYF
-	TRBJ1-2	TRBD1	TRBV6-5	TGTGCCAGCAGTACGGACAGGGCCTATGGCTACACCTTC	CASSTDRAYGYTF
-	TRBJ2-1	-	TRBV7-2	TGTGCCAGCAGTTCACCACGTCAGGGCAATGAGCAGTTCTTC	CASSSPRQGNEQFF
once	TRBJ2-7	-	TRBV4-3	TGCGCCAGCAGCCAGGGCCCCCCCGGACAGCTTTACTCCTACGAGCAGTACTTC	CASSQGPPGQLYSYEQYF
-	TRBJ1-3	-	TRBV30	TGTGCCGGATTCGACAGAGCCTCTGGAAACACCATATATTTT	CAGFDRASGNTIYF
-	TRBJ2-5	-	TRBV6-4	TGTGCCAGCAGTTTGAGTACACCAAGGGGGGAGACCCAGTACTTC	CASSLSTPRGETQYF
few	TRBJ2-5	-	TRBV27	TGTGCCAGCAGTACCCGGGGGGCCCAAGAGACCCAGTACTTC	CASSTRGAQETQYF
-	TRBJ2-3	TRBD2	TRBV7-9	TGTGCCAGCAGCCCTTCCAGGACTAGCGGGGGGGAAGATACGCAGTATTTT	CASSPSRTSGGEDTQYF
once	TRBJ2-3	TRBD2	TRBV7-2	TGTGCCAGCAGCTTAGTTAGTTTGACTAGCGGCACAGATACGCAGTATTTT	CASSLVSLTSGTDTQYF
-	TRBJ1-2	-	TRBV30	TGTGCCTGGAGTGTTCAGGGCTACTATGGCTACACCTTC	CAWSVQGYYGYTF